These 17 T cell receptor beta chains share one sample of origin, sequenced in a study of blood T cell repertoires in COVID-19. The protocol was immunoSEQ multiplex PCR, while the TCRdb copy is restricted to in-frame clones and leaves out a portion. Of 200,000 to 250,000 clones in the sample, over 80% were seen once. The sample was peripheral blood. The receptor set was obtained from a young man who had recovered from COVID-19.

The gene calls are TRBV12-3 or TRBV12-4 and TRBJ2-5, with D perhaps TRBD1 (5 bases). Trimming left V 6 bases short and J 7 bases short, with 12 bases between. The CDR3 length is 12 residues. The CDR3 DNA sequence: TGTGCCAGCAGCCTTAGAAGGGGGACCCAGTACTTC. Translation gives CASSLRRGTQYF.

The V and J genes are TRBV18 and TRBJ2-7; TRBD1 matches 8 bases. The germline gives CDR1 KGHSH, CDR2 LQKENI. The J segment lost 5 bases and the V segment lost 5 bases, leaving 5 bases of the junction unmatched. This CDR3 contains 13 residues. The CDR3 DNA reads TGTGCCAGCTCAAGGACAGGGCGCGACGAGCAGTACGTC. Encoded protein: CASSRTGRDEQYV.

The V and J genes are TRBV6-5 and TRBJ2-1; 9 nucleotides match TRBD1. Unmatched junction bases numbered 9, after V lost 10 bases and J lost 2 bases. This CDR3 has 15 amino acids. Germline-derived CDR1 and CDR2 are MNHEY and SVGAGI. The CDR3 protein is CATRLDRGTYNEQFF. The CDR3 DNA sequence: TGTGCCACCCGATTGGACAGGGGAACCTACAATGAGCAGTTCTTC.

The V gene is TRBV7-9, the J gene TRBJ2-2, with TRBD1 as a possible D gene (5 bases). Germline assignment: CDR1 SEHNR and CDR2 FQNEAQ (reference sequence). The V gene lost 0 bases and the J gene lost 7 bases, with 9 bases spanning the gap. CDR3 length: 14 amino acids. In DNA, the CDR3 is TGTGCCAGCAGCTTAGCCCGAAGGGGCGGGGAGCTGTTTTTT. Residues: CASSLARRGGELFF.

The chain employs TRBV5-1 and TRBJ2-6; 8 nucleotides agree with TRBD1. The CDR3 is 17 residues long. V shed 3 bases and J 2 bases; nucleotides not matched to a gene: 7. CDR1 is SGHRS and CDR2 is YFSETQ in the germline V gene. This CDR3 reads CASSSRGLTAGANVLTF. In DNA, the CDR3 is TGCGCCAGCAGCTCCAGGGGGCTAACGGCTGGGGCCAACGTCCTGACTTTC.

The chain carries TRBV28 and TRBJ2-1; D might be TRBD2 (6 bases). Between the trimmed V and J ends, which lost 2 bases and 7 bases, there was a span of 6 bases. CDR3 length: 12 residues. CDR1 is MDHEN and CDR2 is SYDVKM in the germline V gene. The CDR3 DNA reads as TGTGCCAGCAGTTTACGGGGGAATGAGCAGTTCTTC. It encodes CASSLRGNEQFF.

This chain connects TRBV19 to TRBJ1-2; 10 bases are shared with TRBD1. From germline, CDR1 is LNHDA and CDR2 SQIVND (reference sequence). This CDR3 contains 14 residues. Losses at the gene ends were 4 bases for V and 6 bases for J; bases not matched to a gene: 5. The CDR3 nucleotides are TGTGCCAGTAGTACGGACAGGGGGATTAATGGCTACACCTTC. It codes for CASSTDRGINGYTF.

V is TRBV27 and J is TRBJ2-7; tentatively, D is TRBD1 (5 bases). From germline, CDR1 is MNHEY and CDR2 SMNVEV (reference sequence). The ends were cut back, 6 bases at V and 0 bases at J, with 15 bases in the middle. This CDR3 has 15 residues. The CDR3 is CASRVNRLHSYEQYF. CDR3 nucleotides: TGTGCCAGCAGGGTGAACAGGCTGCACTCCTACGAGCAGTACTTC.

This chain joins TRBV21-1 and TRBJ2-2; the DNA was not used to check the table's D call, TRBD2. TRBV21-1 is termed a pseudogene. This CDR3 region has 18 residues. DNA for the CDR3: TGTGCCAGCAGCACACCAGAAAGCGGGCGAATTATGGCCGGGGAGCTGTTTTTT. Translating gives CASSTPESGRIMAGELFF.

This clone occurred a few times. V is TRBV5-4 and J is TRBJ2-2; D may be TRBD2 (5 bases). V was clipped by 4 bases and J by 1 base, with 8 bases between them. The CDR3 length is 14 residues. From germline, CDR1 is SGHNT and CDR2 YYREEE (reference sequence). CDR3 bases: TGTGCCAGCAGCGGAGAGGGGAACACCGGGGAGCTGTTTTTT. Protein: CASSGEGNTGELFF.

This clone was detected a few times. The J gene is TRBJ2-1, the V gene TRBV7-9, with TRBD2 matching over 7 bases. Looked up from germline, CDR1 is SEHNR and CDR2 is FQNEAQ (reference sequence). This CDR3 is built from 14 residues. V was clipped by 9 bases and J by 2 bases; unmatched bases: 7. Here the CDR3 reads CASSGGLTYNEQFF. CDR3 nucleotides: TGTGCCAGTTCGGGGGGTCTCACCTACAATGAGCAGTTCTTC.

On this clone itself: Other nucleotide sequences in the sample specify the same CDR3. V and J are TRBV5-1 and TRBJ2-7; TRBD1 aligns across 10 bases. CDR3 length: 14 residues. Germline trimming cut 3 bases from V and 3 bases from J; bases unmatched to any gene: 3. Germline CDR1 and CDR2: SGHRS and YFSETQ. In DNA, the CDR3 is TGCGCCAGCAGCTCCGGGACAGGGGACTACGAGCAGTACTTC. Translated: CASSSGTGDYEQYF.

The rearrangement joins TRBV2 to TRBJ2-2; D uncertain. The CDR3 loop spans 15 amino acids. CDR1 is SNHLY, CDR2 FYNNEI, per germline. V was pared by 4 bases and J by 0 bases, with 9 bases between. CDR3 coding DNA: TGTGCCAGCAGTGTCGAAGGAGCGAACACCGGGGAGCTGTTTTTT. Encoded protein: CASSVEGANTGELFF.

The chain is built from TRBV2 and TRBJ2-3; TRBD2 agrees at 13 bases. Germline V gene data show CDR1 as SNHLY and CDR2 as FYNNEI. This CDR3 region has 17 residues. J gave up 2 bases and V 6 bases, and 8 bases lay outside the gene matches. The CDR3 is CASSLGLAGDLTDTQYF. CDR3 in DNA: TGTGCCAGCAGCTTAGGACTAGCGGGGGACCTCACAGATACGCAGTATTTT.

The table lists this clone with a count of one. J is TRBJ2-7 and V is TRBV3-1 (or the pseudogene TRBV3-2), with a weak D call TRBD2 (6 bases). Germline CDR1 is LGHDT and CDR2 is YNNKEL (reference sequence). V was cut by 0 bases and J by 4 bases, with 10 bases left in between. The CDR3 consists of 14 residues. CDR3 nucleotides: TGTGCCAGCAGCCAAGAAAGGAGGGCATACGAGCAGTACGTC. Translated: CASSQERRAYEQYV.

This chain links TRBV6-1 with TRBJ2-2; 10 bases map to TRBD1. Germline assignment: CDR1 MNHNS and CDR2 SASEGT. Losses at the gene ends were 2 bases for V and 7 bases for J; bases not matched to a gene: 10. The CDR3 has 17 residues. The CDR3 nucleotides are TGTGCCAGCAGTGAAATACGGACAGGGGGAAGAAACGGGGAGCTGTTTTTT. Translation: CASSEIRTGGRNGELFF.

This clone has only one observation. The genes are TRBV4-2 and TRBJ1-4; D possibly corresponds to TRBD1 (5 bases). Germline values: CDR1 LGHNA, CDR2 YNFKEQ. The V gene lost 1 base and the J gene lost 12 bases, with 18 bases spanning the gap. The CDR3 spans 15 residues. The CDR3 nucleotides read TGTGCCAGCAGCCAAGCCCTAGGACAAGGCCAAGAACTGTTTTTT. It specifies CASSQALGQGQELFF.